This T cell receptor (beta chain) appears in the sequencing data of a study of blood T cell repertoires in COVID-19. Original handling: Quantification of nucleated cells was approximated via reference gene primer amplification. The data were produced by immunoSEQ multiplex PCR, yet TCRdb's version contains in-frame clones alone and is incomplete. The DNA gave D and trimming, while V, J and clone size come from that table. Here the sample spans approximately 210,000 clones, roughly nine tenths being singletons. Per the germline V gene, CDR1 is SGHRS and CDR2 is YFSETQ. V gave up 0 bases and J gave up 1 base, with 10 bases separating them. CDR3 length equals 15 residues. About this clone: Other DNA sequences in this specimen translate into the identical CDR3.

This receptor was identified in a woman in her 70s with acute or convalescent COVID-19. The V gene is TRBV5-1, the J gene TRBJ1-1; D gene ambiguous. The sequenced material came from peripheral blood. CDR3 bases: TGCGCCAGCAGCTTGGCCGGGTCTCCGAACACTGAAGCTTTCTTT. Encoded protein: CASSLAGSPNTEAFF.